This T cell receptor (beta chain) was identified during a study of cytomegalovirus exposure and HLA in healthy donors. At the level of the study: Unique TCRs numbering about 87 million, obtained from HLA-typed donors, made up an early data release.

Study-level points and caveats: Most sequenced TCRs were rare (though some public TCRs occurred in many donors). Accounts indicate the classifier identified cytomegalovirus status with strong specificity and sensitivity.

The sample holds one count of this clone. Its antigen remains unidentified. The PCR used 60 Vbeta and 13 Jbeta primers. Here immunoSEQ multiplex PCR was the method, and the copy in TCRdb shows in-frame clones only, minus some. The table has approximately 200,000 clones, about 80% seen once. The CDR3 spans 16 residues. The J segment lost 8 bases and the V segment lost 3 bases, leaving 8 bases of the junction unmatched. From germline, CDR1 is MDHEN and CDR2 SYDVKM. This sequence was found in a girl between 5 and 17 years old in good health and CMV-seronegative. This chain joins TRBV28 and TRBJ1-4, with 11 bases fitting TRBD1. The sequenced sample consisted of PBMCs. CDR3 bases: TGTGCCAGCAGTTTTGGAAGTGGACAGGGGGCGGAAAAACTGTTTTTT. Its translation is CASSFGSGQGAEKLFF. Filled out from reference TRBV28 and TRBJ1-4, the complete variable domain reads DVKVTQSSRYLVKRTGEKVFLECVQDMDHENMFWYRQDPGLGLRLIYFSYDVKMKEKGDIPEGYSVSREKKERFSLILESASTNQTSMYLCASSFGSGQGAEKLFFGSGTQLSVL.